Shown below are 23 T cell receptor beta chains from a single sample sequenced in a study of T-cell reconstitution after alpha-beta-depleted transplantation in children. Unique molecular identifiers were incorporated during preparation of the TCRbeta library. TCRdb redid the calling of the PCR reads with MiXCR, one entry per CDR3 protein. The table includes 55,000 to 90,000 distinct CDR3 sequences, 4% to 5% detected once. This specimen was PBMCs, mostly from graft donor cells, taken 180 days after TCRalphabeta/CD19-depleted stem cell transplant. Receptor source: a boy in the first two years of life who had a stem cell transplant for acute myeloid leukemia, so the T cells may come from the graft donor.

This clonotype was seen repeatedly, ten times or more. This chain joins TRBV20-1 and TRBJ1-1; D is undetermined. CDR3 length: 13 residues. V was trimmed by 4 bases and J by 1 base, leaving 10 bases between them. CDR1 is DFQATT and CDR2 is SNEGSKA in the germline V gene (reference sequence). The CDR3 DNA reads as TGCAGTGCTAACCCCCACTCGAACACTGAAGCTTTCTTT. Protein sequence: CSANPHSNTEAFF.

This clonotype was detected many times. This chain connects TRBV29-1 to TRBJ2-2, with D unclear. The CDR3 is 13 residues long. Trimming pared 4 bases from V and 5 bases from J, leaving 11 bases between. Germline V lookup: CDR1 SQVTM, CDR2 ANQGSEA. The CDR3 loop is CSVGVGFTGELFF. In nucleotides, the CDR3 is TGCAGCGTTGGCGTTGGGTTTACCGGGGAGCTGTTTTTT.

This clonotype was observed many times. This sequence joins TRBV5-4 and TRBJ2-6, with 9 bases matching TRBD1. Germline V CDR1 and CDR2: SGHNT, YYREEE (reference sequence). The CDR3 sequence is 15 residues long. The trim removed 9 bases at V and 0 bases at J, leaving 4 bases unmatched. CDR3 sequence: CATGQGFSGANVLTF. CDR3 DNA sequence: TGTGCCACGGGACAGGGCTTCTCTGGGGCCAACGTCCTGACTTTC.

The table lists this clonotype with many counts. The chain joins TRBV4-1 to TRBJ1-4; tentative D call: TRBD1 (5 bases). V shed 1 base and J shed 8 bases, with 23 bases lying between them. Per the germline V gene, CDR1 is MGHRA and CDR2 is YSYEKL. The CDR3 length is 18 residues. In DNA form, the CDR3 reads TGCGCCAGCAGCCAAGCTCGGATATTGGAGGGGCTGAGGGAAAAACTGTTTTTT. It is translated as CASSQARILEGLREKLFF.

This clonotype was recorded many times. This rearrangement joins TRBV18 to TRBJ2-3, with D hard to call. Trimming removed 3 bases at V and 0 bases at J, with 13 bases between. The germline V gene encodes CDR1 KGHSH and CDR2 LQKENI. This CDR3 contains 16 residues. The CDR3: CASSPSLAFSTDTQYF. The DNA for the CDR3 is TGTGCCAGCTCACCGTCCTTGGCGTTTAGCACAGATACGCAGTATTTT.

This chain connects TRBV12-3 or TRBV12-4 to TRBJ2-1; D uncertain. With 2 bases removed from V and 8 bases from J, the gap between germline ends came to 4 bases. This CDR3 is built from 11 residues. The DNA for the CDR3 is TGTGCCAGCAGTTTAATCTATGAGCAGTTCTTC. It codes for CASSLIYEQFF.

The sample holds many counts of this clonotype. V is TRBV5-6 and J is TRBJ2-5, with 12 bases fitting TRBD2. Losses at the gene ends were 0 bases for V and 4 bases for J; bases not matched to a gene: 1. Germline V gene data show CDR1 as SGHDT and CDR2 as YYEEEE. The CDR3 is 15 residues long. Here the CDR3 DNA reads TGTGCCAGCAGCTTGGCGACTAGCGGGGGAGAGACCCAGTACTTC. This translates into CASSLATSGGETQYF.

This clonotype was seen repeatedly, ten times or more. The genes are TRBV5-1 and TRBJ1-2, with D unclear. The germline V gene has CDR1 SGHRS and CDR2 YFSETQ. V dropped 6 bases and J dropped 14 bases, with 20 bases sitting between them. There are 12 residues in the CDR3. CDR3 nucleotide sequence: TGCGCCAGCACGGAAAACGGTCTCTGGGCTACCTTC. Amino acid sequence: CASTENGLWATF.

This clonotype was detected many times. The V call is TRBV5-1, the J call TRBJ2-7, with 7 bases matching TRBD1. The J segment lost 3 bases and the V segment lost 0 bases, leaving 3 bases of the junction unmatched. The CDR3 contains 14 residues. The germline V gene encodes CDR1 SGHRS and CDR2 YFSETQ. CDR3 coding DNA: TGCGCCAGCAGCTTGGCTAGGGGGCTCTACGAGCAGTACTTC. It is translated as CASSLARGLYEQYF. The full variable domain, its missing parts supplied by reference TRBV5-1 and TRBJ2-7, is KAGVTQTPRYLIKTRGQQVTLSCSPISGHRSVSWYQQTPGQGLQFLFEYFSETQRNKGNFPGRFSGRQFSNSRSEMNVSTLELGDSALYLCASSLARGLYEQYFGPGTRLTVT.

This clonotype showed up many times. The CDR3 loop is CASSILAGDLARRETQYF. The CDR3 bases are TGTGCCAGCAGCATACTAGCGGGGGACCTCGCCCGAAGGGAGACCCAGTACTTC. This chain joins TRBV7-9 and TRBJ2-5; 11 bases align to TRBD2. This CDR3 has 18 amino acids. V was pared by 5 bases and J by 5 bases, with 16 bases of the junction left unmatched. Germline CDR1 reads SEHNR; CDR2 reads FQNEAQ (reference sequence).

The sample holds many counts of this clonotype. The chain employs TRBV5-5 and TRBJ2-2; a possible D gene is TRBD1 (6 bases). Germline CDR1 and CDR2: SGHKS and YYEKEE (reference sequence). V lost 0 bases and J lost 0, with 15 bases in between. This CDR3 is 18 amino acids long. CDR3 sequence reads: CASSLGAQGVTNTGELFF. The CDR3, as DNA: TGTGCCAGCAGCTTGGGAGCACAGGGAGTAACGAACACCGGGGAGCTGTTTTTT.

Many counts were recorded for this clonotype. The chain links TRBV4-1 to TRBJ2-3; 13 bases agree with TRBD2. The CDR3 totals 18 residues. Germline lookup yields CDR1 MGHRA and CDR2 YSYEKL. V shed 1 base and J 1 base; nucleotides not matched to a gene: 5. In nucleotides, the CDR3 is TGCGCCAGCAGCCAAGGTCGGACTAGCGGGGGTCGCACAGATACGCAGTATTTT. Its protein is CASSQGRTSGGRTDTQYF.

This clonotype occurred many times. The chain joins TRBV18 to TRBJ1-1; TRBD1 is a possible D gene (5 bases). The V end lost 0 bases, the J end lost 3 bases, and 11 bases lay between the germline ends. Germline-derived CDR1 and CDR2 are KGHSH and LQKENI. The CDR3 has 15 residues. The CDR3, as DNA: TGTGCCAGCTCACCACCGAAGGGGAGATACACTGAAGCTTTCTTT. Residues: CASSPPKGRYTEAFF.

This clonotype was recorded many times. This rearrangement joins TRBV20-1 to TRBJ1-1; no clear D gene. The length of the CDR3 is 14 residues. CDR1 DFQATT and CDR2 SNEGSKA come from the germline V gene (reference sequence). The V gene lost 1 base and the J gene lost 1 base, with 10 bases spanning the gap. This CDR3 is CSARVGTKNTEAFF. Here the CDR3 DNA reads TGCAGTGCTAGAGTTGGCACCAAGAACACTGAAGCTTTCTTT.

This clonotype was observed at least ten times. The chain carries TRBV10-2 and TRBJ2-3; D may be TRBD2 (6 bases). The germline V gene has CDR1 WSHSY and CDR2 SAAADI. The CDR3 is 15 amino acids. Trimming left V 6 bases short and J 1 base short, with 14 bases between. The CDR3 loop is CASRGTGLGTDTQYF. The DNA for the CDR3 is TGCGCCAGCAGGGGGACTGGGCTGGGCACAGATACGCAGTATTTT.

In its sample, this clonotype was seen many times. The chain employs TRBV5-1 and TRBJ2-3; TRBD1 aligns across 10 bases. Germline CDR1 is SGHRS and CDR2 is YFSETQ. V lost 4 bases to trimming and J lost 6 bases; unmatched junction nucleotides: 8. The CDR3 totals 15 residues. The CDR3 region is CASSIRDRGIDTQYF. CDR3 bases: TGCGCCAGCAGCATTCGGGACAGGGGAATCGATACGCAGTATTTT.

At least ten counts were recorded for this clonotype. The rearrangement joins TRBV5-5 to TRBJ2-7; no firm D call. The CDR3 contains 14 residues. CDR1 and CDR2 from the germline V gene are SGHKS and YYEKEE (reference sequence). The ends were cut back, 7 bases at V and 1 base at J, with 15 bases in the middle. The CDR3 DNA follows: TGTGCCAGCCTTGACACCTGGAGTTCCTACGAGCAGTACTTC. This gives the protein CASLDTWSSYEQYF. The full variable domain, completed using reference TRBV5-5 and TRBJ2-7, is DAGVTQSPTHLIKTRGQQVTLRCSPISGHKSVSWYQQVLGQGPQFIFQYYEKEERGRGNFPDRFSARQFPNYSSELNVNALLLGDSALYLCASLDTWSSYEQYFGPGTRLTVT.

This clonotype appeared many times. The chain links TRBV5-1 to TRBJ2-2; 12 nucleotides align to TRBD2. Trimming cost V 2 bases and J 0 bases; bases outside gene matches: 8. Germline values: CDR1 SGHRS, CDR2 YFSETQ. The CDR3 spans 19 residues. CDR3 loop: CASSLRLAGGYPNTGELFF. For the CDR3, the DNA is TGCGCCAGCAGCTTACGCCTAGCGGGGGGGTACCCGAACACCGGGGAGCTGTTTTTT. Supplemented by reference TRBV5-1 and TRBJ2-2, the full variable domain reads KAGVTQTPRYLIKTRGQQVTLSCSPISGHRSVSWYQQTPGQGLQFLFEYFSETQRNKGNFPGRFSGRQFSNSRSEMNVSTLELGDSALYLCASSLRLAGGYPNTGELFFGEGSRLTVL.

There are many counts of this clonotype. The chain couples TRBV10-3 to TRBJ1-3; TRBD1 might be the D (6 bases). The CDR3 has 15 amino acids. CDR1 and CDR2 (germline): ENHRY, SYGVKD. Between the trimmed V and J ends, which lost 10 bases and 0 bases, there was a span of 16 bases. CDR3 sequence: CATHPGTTSGNTIYF. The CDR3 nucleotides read TGTGCCACTCATCCCGGGACAACCTCTGGAAACACCATATATTTT.

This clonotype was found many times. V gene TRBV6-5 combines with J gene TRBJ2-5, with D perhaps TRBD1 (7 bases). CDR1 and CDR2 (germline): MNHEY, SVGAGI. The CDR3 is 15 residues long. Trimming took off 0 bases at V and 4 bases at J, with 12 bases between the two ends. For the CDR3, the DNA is TGTGCCAGCAGTTACTCGAGGAGGGGGCTAGAGACCCAGTACTTC. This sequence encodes CASSYSRRGLETQYF.

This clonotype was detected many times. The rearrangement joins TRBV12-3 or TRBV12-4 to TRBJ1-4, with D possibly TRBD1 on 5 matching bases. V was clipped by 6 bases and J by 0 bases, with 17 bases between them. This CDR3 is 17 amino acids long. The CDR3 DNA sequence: TGTGCCAGCAGGAGATCCGGGACGGTTGCAACTAATGAAAAACTGTTTTTT. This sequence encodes CASRRSGTVATNEKLFF.

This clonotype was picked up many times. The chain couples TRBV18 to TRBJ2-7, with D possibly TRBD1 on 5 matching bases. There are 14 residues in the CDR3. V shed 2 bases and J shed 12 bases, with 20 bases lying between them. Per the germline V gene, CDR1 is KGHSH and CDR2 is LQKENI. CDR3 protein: CASSPATDPYESYV. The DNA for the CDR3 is TGTGCCAGCTCACCAGCGACAGATCCCTACGAGTCGTACGTC.

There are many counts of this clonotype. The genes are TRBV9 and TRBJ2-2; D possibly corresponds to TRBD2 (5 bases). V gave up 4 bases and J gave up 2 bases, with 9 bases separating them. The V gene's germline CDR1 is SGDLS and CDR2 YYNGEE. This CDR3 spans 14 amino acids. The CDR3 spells CASSPGGNTGELFF. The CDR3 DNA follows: TGTGCCAGCAGCCCCGGAGGCAACACCGGGGAGCTGTTTTTT. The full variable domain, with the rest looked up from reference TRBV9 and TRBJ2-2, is DSGVTQTPKHLITATGQRVTLRCSPRSGDLSVYWYQQSLDQGLQFLIQYYNGEERAKGNILERFSAQQFPDLHSELNLSSLELGDSALYFCASSPGGNTGELFFGEGSRLTVL.